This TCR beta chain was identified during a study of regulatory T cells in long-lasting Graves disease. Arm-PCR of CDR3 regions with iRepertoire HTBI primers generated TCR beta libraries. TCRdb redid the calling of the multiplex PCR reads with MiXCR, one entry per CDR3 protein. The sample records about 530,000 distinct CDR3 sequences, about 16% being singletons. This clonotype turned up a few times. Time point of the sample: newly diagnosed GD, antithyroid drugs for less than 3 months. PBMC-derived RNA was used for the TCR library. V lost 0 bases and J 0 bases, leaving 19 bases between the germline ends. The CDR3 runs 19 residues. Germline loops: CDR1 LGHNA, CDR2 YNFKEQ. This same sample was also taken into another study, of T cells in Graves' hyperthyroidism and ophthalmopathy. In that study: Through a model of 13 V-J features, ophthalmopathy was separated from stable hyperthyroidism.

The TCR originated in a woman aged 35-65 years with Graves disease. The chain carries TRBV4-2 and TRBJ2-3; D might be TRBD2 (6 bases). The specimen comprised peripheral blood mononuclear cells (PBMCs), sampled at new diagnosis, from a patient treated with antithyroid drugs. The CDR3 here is CASSQDYRGNRRSTDTQYF. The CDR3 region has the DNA TGTGCCAGCAGCCAAGATTATCGGGGGAATCGGCGTAGCACAGATACGCAGTATTTT.